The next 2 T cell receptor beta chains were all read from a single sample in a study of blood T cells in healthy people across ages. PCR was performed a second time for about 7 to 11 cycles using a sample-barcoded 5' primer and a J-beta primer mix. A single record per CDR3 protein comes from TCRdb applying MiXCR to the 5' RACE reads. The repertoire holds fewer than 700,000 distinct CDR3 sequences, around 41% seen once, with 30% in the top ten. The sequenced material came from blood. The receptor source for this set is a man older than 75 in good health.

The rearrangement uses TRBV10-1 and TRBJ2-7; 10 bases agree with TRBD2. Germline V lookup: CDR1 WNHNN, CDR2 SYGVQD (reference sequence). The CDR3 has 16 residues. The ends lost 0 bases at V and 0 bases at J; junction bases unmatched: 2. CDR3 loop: CASSESTSGYSYEQYF. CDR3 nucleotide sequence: TGCGCCAGCAGTGAGTCGACTAGCGGGTACTCCTACGAGCAGTACTTC.

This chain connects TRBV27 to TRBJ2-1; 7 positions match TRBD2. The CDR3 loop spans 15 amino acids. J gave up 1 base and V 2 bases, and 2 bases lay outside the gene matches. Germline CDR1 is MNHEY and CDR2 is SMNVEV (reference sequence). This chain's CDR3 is CASSLIAGSYNEQFF. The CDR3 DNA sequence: TGTGCCAGCAGTTTAATAGCGGGTTCCTACAATGAGCAGTTCTTC.